This T cell receptor beta chain was obtained from a study of sequential checkpoint blockade in melanoma. The overall study: Arm A got nivolumab then ipilimumab; arm B the reverse, 1:1. Both treatment sequences were followed by maintenance nivolumab.

The table came from immunoSEQ multiplex PCR; TCRdb's copy has only in-frame clones and leaves some out. The table lists some 11,000 clones, around 69% of them singletons. V was cut by 1 base and J by 0 bases, with 4 bases left in between. The CDR3 totals 15 residues. Germline CDR1 reads MNHEY; CDR2 reads SVGAGI. Stated treatment: randomized to nivolumab then ipilimumab (arm A) or the reverse (arm B). None of the patients previously received DNA-damaging chemotherapy. Live CD3+CD8+ CD19− CD56− cells were sorted from PBMCs. The TCR comes from a human donor with melanoma. V usage is TRBV6-5 and J usage is TRBJ2-6, with D uncertain. The material sequenced was CD8+ T cells sorted from blood (inferred from file names), taken from a patient given nivolumab and ipilimumab in sequence. The CDR3 DNA reads as TGTGCCAGCAGTTACTTAGTCTCTGGGGCCAACGTCCTGACTTTC. It yields the protein CASSYLVSGANVLTF.